The T cell receptor beta chain under discussion was sequenced for a study of blood T cell repertoires in COVID-19. Study at large: Researchers got acute and convalescent COVID-19 samples from the United States, Italy and Spain. T cells, B-cell-depleted T cells, or PBMCs supplied cDNA or gDNA.

With 0 bases removed from V and 4 bases from J, the gap between germline ends came to 10 bases. This CDR3 comprises 14 residues. Germline CDR1 and CDR2: SGHRS and YFSETQ. Original data processing: Nucleated cell number was recorded as an estimate derived from reference gene primer amplification. The assay was immunoSEQ multiplex PCR, and TCRdb's table has in-frame clones only and misses some. That table gives V, J and clone size, and the DNA gave D and trimming. The data contain roughly 50,000 clones, approximately 85% of them singletons. It was during active infection that Seattle patients were enrolled and then longitudinally followed.

Material: peripheral blood. The sequence derives from an elderly woman with COVID-19, enrolled during active disease. The V and J genes are TRBV5-1 and TRBJ1-1; no definite D call. The CDR3 DNA follows: TGCGCCAGCAGCTTGGAGAAAGGGAGCACTGAAGCTTTCTTT. Protein: CASSLEKGSTEAFF.